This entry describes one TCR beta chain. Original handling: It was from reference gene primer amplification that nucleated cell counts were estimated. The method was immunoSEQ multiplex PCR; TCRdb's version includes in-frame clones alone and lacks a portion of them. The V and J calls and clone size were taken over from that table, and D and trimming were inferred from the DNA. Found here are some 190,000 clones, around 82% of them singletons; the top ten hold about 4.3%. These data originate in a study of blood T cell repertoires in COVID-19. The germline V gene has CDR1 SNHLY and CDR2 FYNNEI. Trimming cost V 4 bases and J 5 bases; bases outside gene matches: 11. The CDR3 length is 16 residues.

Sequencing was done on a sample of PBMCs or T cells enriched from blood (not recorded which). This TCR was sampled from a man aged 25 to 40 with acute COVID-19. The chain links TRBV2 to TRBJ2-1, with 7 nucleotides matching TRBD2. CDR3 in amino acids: CASSGSGGSSNNEQFF. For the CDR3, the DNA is TGTGCCAGCAGTGGGTCGGGGGGTTCGAGTAACAATGAGCAGTTCTTC.